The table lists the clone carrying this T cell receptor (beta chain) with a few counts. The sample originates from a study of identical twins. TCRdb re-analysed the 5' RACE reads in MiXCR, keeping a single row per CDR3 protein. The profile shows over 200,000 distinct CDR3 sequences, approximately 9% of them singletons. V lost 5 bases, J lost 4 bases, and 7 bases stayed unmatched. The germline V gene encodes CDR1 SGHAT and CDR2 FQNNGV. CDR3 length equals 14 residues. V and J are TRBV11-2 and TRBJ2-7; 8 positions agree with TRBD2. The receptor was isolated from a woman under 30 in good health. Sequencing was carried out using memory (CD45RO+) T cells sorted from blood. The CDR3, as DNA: TGTGCCAGCAGCGTTAGCGGGAACCAATACGAGCAGTACTTC. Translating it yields CASSVSGNQYEQYF.